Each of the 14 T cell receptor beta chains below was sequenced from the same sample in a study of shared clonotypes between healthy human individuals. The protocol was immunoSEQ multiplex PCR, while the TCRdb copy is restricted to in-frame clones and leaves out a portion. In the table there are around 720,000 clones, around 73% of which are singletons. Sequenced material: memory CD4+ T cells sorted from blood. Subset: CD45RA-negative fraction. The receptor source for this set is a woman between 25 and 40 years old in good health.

The CDR3 region is CASSQEWDGPYGYTF. In DNA form, the CDR3 reads TGTGCCAGCAGCCAAGAATGGGACGGACCTTATGGCTACACCTTC. The chain recombines TRBV4-2 with TRBJ1-2, with D possibly TRBD1 on 5 matching bases. The germline gives CDR1 LGHNA, CDR2 YNFKEQ. Trimming shortened V by 0 bases and J by 5 bases, and 13 bases separated the two germline ends. CDR3 length: 15 amino acids.

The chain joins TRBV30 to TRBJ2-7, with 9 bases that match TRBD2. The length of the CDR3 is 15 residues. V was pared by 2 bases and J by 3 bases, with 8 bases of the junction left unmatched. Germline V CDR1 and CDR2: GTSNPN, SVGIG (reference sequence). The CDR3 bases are TGTGCCTGGAGTATCGGCCTAGCGGGAATCTACGAGCAGTACTTC. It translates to CAWSIGLAGIYEQYF.

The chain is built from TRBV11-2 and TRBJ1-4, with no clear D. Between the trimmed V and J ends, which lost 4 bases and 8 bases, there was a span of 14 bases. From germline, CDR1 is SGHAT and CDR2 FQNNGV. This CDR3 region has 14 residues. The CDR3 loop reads CASSSLVTGEKLFF. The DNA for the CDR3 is TGTGCCAGCAGCTCCCTTGTGACGGGGGAAAAACTGTTTTTT.

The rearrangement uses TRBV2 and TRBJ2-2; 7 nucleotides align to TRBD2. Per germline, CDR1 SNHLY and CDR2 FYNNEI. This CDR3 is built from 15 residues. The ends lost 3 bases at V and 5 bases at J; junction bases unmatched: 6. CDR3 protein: CASSELAALTGELFF. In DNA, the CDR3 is TGTGCCAGCAGTGAGCTAGCGGCCTTGACCGGGGAGCTGTTTTTT.

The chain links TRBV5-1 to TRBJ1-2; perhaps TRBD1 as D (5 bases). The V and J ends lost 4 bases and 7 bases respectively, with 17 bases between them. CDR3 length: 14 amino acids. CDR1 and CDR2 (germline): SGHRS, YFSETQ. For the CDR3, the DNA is TGCGCCAGCAGCGACAGAGTGGCAGGACGTGGCTACACCTTC. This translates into CASSDRVAGRGYTF.

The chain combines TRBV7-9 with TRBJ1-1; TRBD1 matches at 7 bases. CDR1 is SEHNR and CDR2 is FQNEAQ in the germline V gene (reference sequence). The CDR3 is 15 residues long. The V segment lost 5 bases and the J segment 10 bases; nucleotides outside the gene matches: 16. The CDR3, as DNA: TGTGCCAGCAGCAGGGGGCTGCTTGGGAGATCCATAGCTTTCTTT. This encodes CASSRGLLGRSIAFF.

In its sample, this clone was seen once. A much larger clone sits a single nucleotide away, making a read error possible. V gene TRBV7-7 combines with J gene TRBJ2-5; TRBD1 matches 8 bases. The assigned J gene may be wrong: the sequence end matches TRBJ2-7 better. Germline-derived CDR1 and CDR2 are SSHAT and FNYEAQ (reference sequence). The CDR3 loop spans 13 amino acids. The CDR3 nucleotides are TGTGCCAGCAGCTTGGACAGGGAGCACGAGCAGTACTTC. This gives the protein CASSLDREHEQYF.

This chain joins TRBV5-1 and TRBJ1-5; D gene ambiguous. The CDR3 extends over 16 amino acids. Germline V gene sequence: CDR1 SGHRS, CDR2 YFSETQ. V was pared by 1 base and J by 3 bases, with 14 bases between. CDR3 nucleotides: TGCGCCAGCAGCTTGATCCCGGCAGACTCCAATCAGCCCCAGCATTTT. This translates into CASSLIPADSNQPQHF.

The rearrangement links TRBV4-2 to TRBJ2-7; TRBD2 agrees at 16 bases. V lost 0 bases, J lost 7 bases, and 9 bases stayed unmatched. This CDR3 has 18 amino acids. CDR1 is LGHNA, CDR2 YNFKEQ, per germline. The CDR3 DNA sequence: TGTGCCAGCAGCCAAGAACCCGGGACTAGCGGGAGGGCAGGGGAGCAGTACTTC. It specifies CASSQEPGTSGRAGEQYF.

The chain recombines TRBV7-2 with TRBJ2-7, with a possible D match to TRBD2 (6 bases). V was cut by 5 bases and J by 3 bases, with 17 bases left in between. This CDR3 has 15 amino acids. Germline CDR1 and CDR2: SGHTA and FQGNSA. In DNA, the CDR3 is TGTGCCAGCAGCAAGAACCCGGGGGAAGGCTACGAGCAGTACTTC. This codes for CASSKNPGEGYEQYF.

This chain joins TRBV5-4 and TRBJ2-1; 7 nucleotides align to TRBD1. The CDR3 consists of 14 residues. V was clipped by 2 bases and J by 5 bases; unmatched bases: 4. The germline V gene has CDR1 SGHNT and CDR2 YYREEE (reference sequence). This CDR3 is CASSFGTENNEQFF. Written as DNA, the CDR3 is TGTGCCAGCAGCTTCGGGACAGAAAACAATGAGCAGTTCTTC. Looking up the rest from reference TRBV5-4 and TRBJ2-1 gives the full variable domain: ETGVTQSPTHLIKTRGQQVTLRCSSQSGHNTVSWYQQALGQGPQFIFQYYREEENGRGNFPPRFSGLQFPNYSSELNVNALELDDSALYLCASSFGTENNEQFFGPGTRLTVL.

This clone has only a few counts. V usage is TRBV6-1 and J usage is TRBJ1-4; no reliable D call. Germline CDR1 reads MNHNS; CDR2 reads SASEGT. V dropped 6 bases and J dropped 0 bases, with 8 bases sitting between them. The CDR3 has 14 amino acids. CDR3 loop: CASRSVATNEKLFF. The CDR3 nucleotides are TGTGCCAGCAGATCAGTAGCAACTAATGAAAAACTGTTTTTT.

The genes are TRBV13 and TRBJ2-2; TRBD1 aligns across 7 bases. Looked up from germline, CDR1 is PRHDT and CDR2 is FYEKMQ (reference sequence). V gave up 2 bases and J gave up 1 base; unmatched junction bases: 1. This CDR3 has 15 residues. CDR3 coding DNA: TGTGCCAGCAGCTTAAGACAGGGGAACACCGGGGAGCTGTTTTTT. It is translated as CASSLRQGNTGELFF.

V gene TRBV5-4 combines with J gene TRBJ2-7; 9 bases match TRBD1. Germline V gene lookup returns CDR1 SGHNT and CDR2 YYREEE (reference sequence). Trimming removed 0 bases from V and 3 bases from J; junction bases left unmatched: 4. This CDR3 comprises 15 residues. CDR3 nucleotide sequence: TGTGCCAGCAGCTTGGCGGGACAGGGATACTACGAGCAGTACTTC. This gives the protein CASSLAGQGYYEQYF.